Listed below are T cell receptor beta chains from one sample, sequenced in a study of T cell responses to AZD1222 COVID-19 vaccine. TCRdb keeps only in-frame clones here, not all; method: immunoSEQ multiplex PCR. The sample lists about 93,000 clones, over 85% occurring once. The sequencing used peripheral blood, collected on day 0 of MenACWY control vaccination. The receptors shown here come from an adult in good health. The CDR3 runs from the conserved cysteine through the conserved F or W. Each record gives: V gene, D gene, clone size, J gene, CDR3 DNA, CDR3 protein. The D gene is left open where the match is weak. Not all rows give a size; the values are once, few, many and, for expanded clones, a class.

TRBV23-1	.	.	TRBJ2-7	TGCGCCAGCAGTCATGGGGATTACGAGCAGTACTTC	CASSHGDYEQYF
TRBV6-5	TRBD2	.	TRBJ2-7	TGTGCCAGCAGCTTAGATAGCGGGGGGGCGGGTGAGCAGTACTTC	CASSLDSGGAGEQYF
TRBV6-5	TRBD2	.	TRBJ2-1	TGTGCCAGCAGTCAACGACTAGCGGGGGGGGATGAGCAGTTCTTC	CASSQRLAGGDEQFF
TRBV13	TRBD1	.	TRBJ2-3	TGTGCCAGCAGCTCTAGGGGTGGACAGGGTCGCACAGATACGCAGTATTTT	CASSSRGGQGRTDTQYF
TRBV5-1	TRBD1	.	TRBJ1-6	TGCGCCAGCAGCTTGGGACAGGGTGGACCCTATAATTCACCCCTCCACTTT	CASSLGQGGPYNSPLHF
TRBV7-2	.	.	TRBJ1-1	TGTGCCAGCAGCGCCAGGGCCCTGAACACTGAAGCTTTCTTT	CASSARALNTEAFF
TRBV29-1	.	.	TRBJ2-7	TGCAGCGTTGGCAGGGGAAGCTCCTACGAGCAGTACTTC	CSVGRGSSYEQYF
TRBV9	TRBD2	.	TRBJ2-1	TGTGCCAGCAGCGTAGGGCTCCGGGGGGGCAGTGCCTACAATGAGCAGTTCTTC	CASSVGLRGGSAYNEQFF
TRBV5-6	.	.	TRBJ2-1	TGTGCCAGCAGCTCGGGTGGAGGGCAGTTCTTC	CASSSGGGQFF
TRBV19	.	.	TRBJ2-1	TGTGCCAGTTCCTATACGGGAAATGAGCAGTTCTTC	CASSYTGNEQFF
TRBV27	.	.	TRBJ2-1	TGTGCCAGCAGCCCGGACTCCTGGAGGCACAATGAGCAGTTCTTC	CASSPDSWRHNEQFF
TRBV7-9	TRBD1	.	TRBJ1-6	TGTGCCAGCAGCTTAGGGGGACAGCTCAATTCACCCCTCCACTTT	CASSLGGQLNSPLHF
TRBV18	TRBD1	.	TRBJ1-5	TGTGCCAGCTCTTCGGACAGGGGTCGTCAGCCCCAGCATTTT	CASSSDRGRQPQHF
TRBV7-3	.	.	TRBJ2-3	TGTGCCAGCAGCAGGGGTTCCACAGATACGCAGTATTTT	CASSRGSTDTQYF
TRBV21-1	.	.	TRBJ1-2	TGTGCCAGCAGCAAAGCCGTAACAGGGGTGAAGGGTTTTACTATCTATGGCTACACCTTC	CASSKAVTGVKGFTIYGYTF
TRBV4-3	TRBD1	.	TRBJ1-3	TGCGCCAGCAGCCATTTAAAACAGGGGGAGGGAAACACCATATATTTT	CASSHLKQGEGNTIYF
TRBV2	TRBD1	.	TRBJ1-5	TGTGCCAGCAGGGCCGGGACAGGGAGGAATCAGCCCCAGCATTTT	CASRAGTGRNQPQHF
TRBV3-1/TRBV3-2	TRBD1	.	TRBJ1-1	TGTGCCAGCAGCCAAAGGGACAGCTACACTGAAGCTTTCTTT	CASSQRDSYTEAFF
TRBV6-4	.	once	TRBJ2-2	TGTGCCAGCGTGGACGGGTACACCGGGGAGCTGTTTTTT	CASVDGYTGELFF
TRBV7-6	.	.	TRBJ1-1	TGTGCCAGCAGCCGATGGGGGGTAACAGGGCAAGCTTTCTTT	CASSRWGVTGQAFF
TRBV28	.	.	TRBJ1-2	TGTGCCAGCAGATCAACCGGGACGGTAAAGGGCACCTTC	CASRSTGTVKGTF
TRBV6-1	.	.	TRBJ1-5	TGTGCCAGCAGTGAAGGTGGGCGCGATCAGCCCCAGCATTTT	CASSEGGRDQPQHF
TRBV5-6	.	.	TRBJ1-1	TGTGCCAGCAGCTTACAGGGATCGAACACTGAAGCTTTCTTT	CASSLQGSNTEAFF
TRBV3-1/TRBV3-2	.	.	TRBJ2-7	TGTGCCAGCAGCCAGGTCAGGGGAGGGGAGCAGTACTTC	CASSQVRGGEQYF
TRBV9	.	once	TRBJ1-4	TGTGCCAGCAGCGGGCAGGGTAATGAAAAACTGTTTTTT	CASSGQGNEKLFF